A single sample is the source of the 27 T cell receptor beta chains below, sequenced in a study of blood T cells in healthy people across ages. A sample-barcoded 5' primer and a J-beta primer mix were used in a second PCR of about 6 to 11 cycles. MiXCR, run by TCRdb on the 5' RACE reads, gives a single entry per CDR3 protein. Here the sample spans fewer than 1,000,000 distinct CDR3 sequences, roughly 44% being singletons. The source material was blood. The receptors here all came from a man aged 55 to 69 in good health.

This chain connects TRBV7-2 to TRBJ2-6; D uncertain. Between the trimmed V and J ends, which lost 5 bases and 0 bases, there was a span of 11 bases. CDR3 length equals 16 residues. CDR1 and CDR2 (germline): SGHTA, FQGNSA. CDR3 in DNA: TGTGCCAGCAGCGAGCAACCTAGCTCTGGGGCCAACGTCCTGACTTTC. Translated: CASSEQPSSGANVLTF.

This chain uses TRBV9 with TRBJ2-2, with 7 bases matching TRBD2. The CDR3 has 15 residues. The V gene's germline CDR1 is SGDLS and CDR2 YYNGEE. Trimming at V came to 3 bases and at J to 4 bases, leaving 6 bases not matched to a gene. The CDR3 sequence is CASSASGGRTGELFF. The CDR3 region has the DNA TGTGCCAGCAGCGCTAGCGGTGGTCGCACCGGGGAGCTGTTTTTT.

This clonotype turned up a few times. J is TRBJ2-5 and V is TRBV13; 9 bases match TRBD2. Germline CDR1 and CDR2: PRHDT and FYEKMQ (reference sequence). This CDR3 spans 16 amino acids. V lost 1 base and J lost 1; bases outside the gene matches: 4. CDR3 sequence reads: CASSLVGGGAQETQYF. The CDR3 nucleotides are TGTGCCAGCAGCTTAGTTGGCGGGGGGGCCCAAGAGACCCAGTACTTC.

This sequence joins TRBV19 and TRBJ2-3; tentatively, D is TRBD2 (6 bases). The length of the CDR3 is 16 residues. Trimming left V 8 bases short and J 1 base short, with 19 bases between. Germline CDR1 and CDR2: LNHDA and SQIVND (reference sequence). Written as DNA, the CDR3 is TGTGCCAGTCAAGGGCCGGGAGCTGTGCGCACAGATACGCAGTATTTT. Protein product: CASQGPGAVRTDTQYF.

Only a few counts were recorded for this clonotype. The genes are TRBV29-1 and TRBJ2-7; D tentatively fits TRBD1 or TRBD2 (6 bases each). CDR3 length: 14 residues. Looked up from germline, CDR1 is SQVTM and CDR2 is ANQGSEA. Trimming took 4 bases from V and 0 from J, leaving 13 bases between them. CDR3 amino acids: CSVAGRTASYEQYF. CDR3 sequence (DNA): TGCAGCGTTGCTGGGAGGACAGCCTCCTACGAGCAGTACTTC.

The rearrangement links TRBV12-3 or TRBV12-4 to TRBJ2-1; 7 nucleotides line up with TRBD2. The CDR3 is 14 amino acids. V shed 2 bases and J 7 bases; nucleotides not matched to a gene: 5. CDR3 amino acids: CASSLWQGGNEQFF. The CDR3 DNA reads as TGTGCCAGCAGTTTATGGCAGGGAGGGAATGAGCAGTTCTTC.

The rearrangement joins TRBV7-9 to TRBJ2-5; D possibly corresponds to TRBD2 (6 bases). The J call may be in error: the DNA end matches TRBJ2-7 better. Germline V CDR1 and CDR2: SEHNR, FQNEAQ (reference sequence). This CDR3 is built from 12 residues. In DNA form, the CDR3 reads TGTGCCAGCACCATGGGGGGACACGAGCAGTACTTC. It is translated as CASTMGGHEQYF.

Only a few counts were recorded for this clonotype. J is TRBJ2-7 and V is TRBV9, with TRBD1 matching 8 bases. The CDR3 has 15 residues. Germline values: CDR1 SGDLS, CDR2 YYNGEE. V was pared by 2 bases and J by 0 bases, with 4 bases of the junction left unmatched. The CDR3 spells CASSVGQGYSYEQYF. CDR3 in DNA: TGTGCCAGCAGCGTTGGACAGGGCTACTCCTACGAGCAGTACTTC.

The chain combines TRBV7-2 with TRBJ2-1; D is unresolved. The germline V gene encodes CDR1 SGHTA and CDR2 FQGNSA. V was cut by 5 bases and J by 8 bases, with 10 bases left in between. The CDR3 is made up of 12 amino acids. The CDR3 bases are TGTGCCAGCAGCCCTACACTATATGAGCAGTTCTTC. Translation gives CASSPTLYEQFF.

The V gene is TRBV12-3 or TRBV12-4, the J gene TRBJ1-1, with TRBD1 matching 8 bases. With V trimmed by 5 bases and J by 8 bases, 10 bases remained unmatched. The CDR3 runs 14 residues. CDR3 sequence: CASSPRGREIEAFF. The CDR3 DNA is TGTGCCAGCAGTCCCAGGGGGCGCGAAATAGAAGCTTTCTTT.

V gene TRBV27 combines with J gene TRBJ2-7, with TRBD2 matching over 7 bases. CDR1 and CDR2 (germline): MNHEY, SMNVEV (reference sequence). The CDR3 covers 16 residues. J gave up 3 bases and V 2 bases, and 10 bases lay outside the gene matches. DNA for the CDR3: TGTGCCAGCAGTTTAAGGCCTAGCGGAGGTTTCTACGAGCAGTACTTC. Its translation is CASSLRPSGGFYEQYF.

J is TRBJ2-3 and V is TRBV12-3 or TRBV12-4, with a tentative D call TRBD2 (5 bases). Deletions cut 6 bases from V and 7 bases from J, with 11 bases between. The CDR3 is made up of 12 amino acids. CDR3 bases: TGTGCCAGCAGCCGGGATGTAAATACGCAGTATTTT. Translation: CASSRDVNTQYF.

This clonotype is termed medium-sized (0.01 to 0.1%). The V call is TRBV28, the J call TRBJ1-1; D is unclear. This CDR3 is built from 13 residues. Germline V gene lookup returns CDR1 MDHEN and CDR2 SYDVKM. The V end lost 3 bases, the J end lost 2 bases, and 7 bases lay between the germline ends. Written as DNA, the CDR3 is TGTGCCAGCAGTTTTGAGGTCAACACTGAAGCTTTCTTT. Translating gives CASSFEVNTEAFF.

This clonotype was counted between two and nine times. The CDR3 loop reads CASAGFISDRGTGGTHPNEQYF. The CDR3 DNA follows: TGTGCCAGCGCCGGTTTCATATCCGACAGGGGGACGGGTGGGACCCATCCTAACGAGCAGTACTTC. This chain uses TRBV28 with TRBJ2-7, with 9 bases lining up with TRBD1. The CDR3 is 22 residues long. CDR1 and CDR2 from the germline V gene are MDHEN and SYDVKM. V lost 8 bases and J lost 5; bases outside the gene matches: 34. Together with reference TRBV28 and TRBJ2-7, the CDR3 gives the full variable domain: DVKVTQSSRYLVKRTGEKVFLECVQDMDHENMFWYRQDPGLGLRLIYFSYDVKMKEKGDIPEGYSVSREKKERFSLILESASTNQTSMYLCASAGFISDRGTGGTHPNEQYFGPGTRLTVT.

J is TRBJ2-1 and V is TRBV4-3, with 7 bases lining up with TRBD1. This CDR3 has 17 amino acids. Germline trimming cut 4 bases from V and 6 bases from J; bases unmatched to any gene: 15. Germline V gene data show CDR1 as LGHNA and CDR2 as YSLEER. CDR3 in DNA: TGCGCCAGCAGCCTAACTCGGACAGGAACGTACGGCAATGAGCAGTTCTTC. Translation gives CASSLTRTGTYGNEQFF.

In this sample, this clonotype turned up a few times. V usage is TRBV24-1 and J usage is TRBJ1-1; D is unclear. Trimming stripped 4 bases from V and 1 base from J, with 9 bases between. The V gene's germline CDR1 is KGHDR and CDR2 SFDVKD. This CDR3 contains 14 residues. The CDR3 DNA reads as TGTGCCACCAGTGACCCGAATCGGAACACTGAAGCTTTCTTT. Translated: CATSDPNRNTEAFF.

V gene TRBV2 combines with J gene TRBJ2-7, with TRBD1 identical over 7 bases. The CDR3 is 16 residues long. Germline V gene lookup returns CDR1 SNHLY and CDR2 FYNNEI. After removal of 4 bases from V and 0 bases from J, the junction contained 9 bases not matched to a gene. The CDR3 region has the DNA TGTGCCAGCAGTGGTGGGACAGTAGAAAGCTCCTACGAGCAGTACTTC. Translation gives CASSGGTVESSYEQYF.

The V and J genes are TRBV24-1 and TRBJ2-1; 9 nucleotides agree with TRBD1. V gave up 4 bases and J gave up 3 bases; unmatched junction bases: 6. This CDR3 is built from 16 residues. The germline gives CDR1 KGHDR, CDR2 SFDVKD. CDR3 region: CATSEVQGAGYNEQFF. The CDR3, as DNA: TGTGCCACCAGTGAAGTACAGGGGGCGGGCTACAATGAGCAGTTCTTC.

This clonotype appeared a few times. V gene TRBV20-1 combines with J gene TRBJ1-1, with no clear D. This CDR3 comprises 15 residues. Trimming stripped 6 bases from V and 1 base from J, with 18 bases between. From germline, CDR1 is DFQATT and CDR2 SNEGSKA (reference sequence). For the CDR3, the DNA is TGCAGTGCCCCGGCGGCGCACCCTAAGAACACTGAAGCTTTCTTT. It translates to CSAPAAHPKNTEAFF.

This clonotype was seen a few times. V is TRBV6-1 and J is TRBJ1-4, with D possibly being TRBD1 (5 bases). V lost 2 bases to trimming and J lost 6 bases, with 19 bases between them. Germline V gives CDR1 MNHNS, CDR2 SASEGT. CDR3 length: 17 amino acids. The CDR3 is CASSEWYHGTEDEKLFF. CDR3 sequence (DNA): TGTGCCAGCAGTGAATGGTACCATGGGACCGAAGATGAAAAACTGTTTTTT.

V and J are TRBV9 and TRBJ2-5; TRBD1 aligns across 12 bases. The CDR3 extends over 15 amino acids. The J segment lost 3 bases and the V segment lost 3 bases, leaving 3 bases of the junction unmatched. Germline V lookup: CDR1 SGDLS, CDR2 YYNGEE. CDR3 sequence reads: CASSGGTGGKETQYF. CDR3 bases: TGTGCCAGCAGCGGCGGGACAGGGGGCAAAGAGACCCAGTACTTC.

This clonotype was detected only a few times. The V and J genes are TRBV29-1 and TRBJ2-7, with D tentatively TRBD2 (5 bases). Trimming removed 7 bases from V and 2 bases from J, with 9 bases in between. Per the germline V gene, CDR1 is SQVTM and CDR2 is ANQGSEA. The CDR3 loop spans 11 amino acids. CDR3 region: CSGFSAYEQYF. CDR3 DNA sequence: TGCAGCGGTTTTAGCGCCTACGAGCAGTACTTC.

This clonotype has only a few counts. The chain is built from TRBV18 and TRBJ2-4; D tentatively fits TRBD1 or TRBD2 (5 bases each). This CDR3 contains 15 residues. V was clipped by 5 bases and J by 1 base, with 12 bases between them. Germline lookup yields CDR1 KGHSH and CDR2 LQKENI. The CDR3 DNA reads as TGTGCCAGCTCAAGCTTGGGGGATGCCAAAAACATTCAGTACTTC. Its protein product is CASSSLGDAKNIQYF.

This clonotype was observed a handful of times. CDR3 sequence reads: CASSQRLAETQYF. CDR3 bases: TGTGCCAGCAGCCAACGACTAGCCGAGACCCAGTACTTC. The rearrangement links TRBV14 to TRBJ2-5; TRBD2 matches at 7 bases. The CDR3 loop spans 13 amino acids. Germline V gives CDR1 SGHDN, CDR2 FVKESK. Unmatched junction bases numbered 2, after V lost 2 bases and J lost 5 bases.

The table lists this clonotype with a few counts. V usage is TRBV7-2 and J usage is TRBJ1-2; unclear D gene. The CDR3 has 14 residues. The germline CDR1 and CDR2 sequences are SGHTA and FQGNSA. V shed 5 bases and J shed 0 bases, with 10 bases lying between them. CDR3 sequence: CASSTYEPNYGYTF. CDR3 sequence (DNA): TGTGCCAGCAGCACTTACGAGCCTAACTATGGCTACACCTTC.

This clonotype is a singleton in its sample. V is TRBV20-1 and J is TRBJ2-3; D gene unclear. Germline V gives CDR1 DFQATT, CDR2 SNEGSKA (reference sequence). The V and J ends lost 2 bases and 5 bases respectively, with 8 bases between them. This CDR3 has 12 amino acids. Here the CDR3 reads CSARNDGDTQYF. CDR3 in DNA: TGCAGTGCTAGAAACGATGGAGATACGCAGTATTTT.

The rearrangement uses TRBV9 and TRBJ2-1; D could derive from TRBD1 or TRBD2 (5 bases each). The last part of the DNA fits TRBJ2-7 better; the J call may be wrong. CDR3 length equals 16 residues. CDR1 is SGDLS, CDR2 YYNGEE, per germline. This chain's CDR3 is CASSTTWDQTYNEQYF. The CDR3 DNA follows: TGTGCCAGCAGCACGACCTGGGACCAGACCTACAATGAGCAGTACTTC.